A selection of T cell receptor beta chains follows, all from one sample in a study of CXCR3-negative and CXCR3-positive naive CD8 T cells. No DNA is given; TCRdb re-called the 5' RACE reads and lists each CDR3 protein once. This repertoire includes nearly 90,000 distinct CDR3 sequences. The source material was naive CXCR3+ CD8+ T cells from blood. Every receptor here comes from a human donor in good health. Some clones in this sample may be carry-over from other donors' samples. CDR3s include the opening cysteine and the closing phenylalanine or tryptophan.

J gene: TRBJ2-7; V gene: TRBV6-5; CDR3 protein: CASRLAGLTYEQYF
J gene: TRBJ1-5; V gene: TRBV7-6; CDR3 protein: CASSPPGQGERSNQPQHF
J gene: TRBJ2-2; V gene: TRBV5-1; CDR3 protein: CASSFRGKSGGELFF
J gene: TRBJ2-1; V gene: TRBV6-1; CDR3 protein: CASSERSSGYNEQFF
J gene: TRBJ2-7; V gene: TRBV29-1; CDR3 protein: CSAGLGPHEQYF
J gene: TRBJ2-5; V gene: TRBV12-3/TRBV12-4; CDR3 protein: CASSLENSQETQYF
J gene: TRBJ2-6; V gene: TRBV5-1; CDR3 protein: CASSGGRGANVLTF
J gene: TRBJ2-2; V gene: TRBV6-2/TRBV6-3; CDR3 protein: CASSYPLTSGGPTGELFF
J gene: TRBJ2-7; V gene: TRBV9; CDR3 protein: CASSVGTEAYEQYF
J gene: TRBJ2-1; V gene: TRBV14; CDR3 protein: CASSPERFGGLYNEQFF
J gene: TRBJ1-1; V gene: TRBV6-5; CDR3 protein: CASSSRGTYRTEAFF
J gene: TRBJ2-5; V gene: TRBV3-1; CDR3 protein: CASSQDRLAGGLEETQYF
J gene: TRBJ2-7; V gene: TRBV29-1; CDR3 protein: CSEVTGYEQYF
J gene: TRBJ1-1; V gene: TRBV4-3; CDR3 protein: CASSWGQGDTEAFF
J gene: TRBJ2-1; V gene: TRBV6-2/TRBV6-3; CDR3 protein: CASSYSSPGPINEQFF
J gene: TRBJ2-1; V gene: TRBV28; CDR3 protein: CASSFFLERGDEQFF
J gene: TRBJ2-7; V gene: TRBV6-1; CDR3 protein: CASSETGIYEQYF
J gene: TRBJ2-3; V gene: TRBV6-2/TRBV6-3; CDR3 protein: CASTSGWPDTQYF
J gene: TRBJ2-1; V gene: TRBV27; CDR3 protein: CASAGGGSYNEQFF
J gene: TRBJ1-6; V gene: TRBV28; CDR3 protein: CASTLGRGRLFLHF
J gene: TRBJ2-3; V gene: TRBV20-1; CDR3 protein: CSARAKGPSTQYF
J gene: TRBJ2-1; V gene: TRBV28; CDR3 protein: CASSSLLAGFYNEQFF
J gene: TRBJ2-7; V gene: TRBV28; CDR3 protein: CASSFRVAYEQYF
J gene: TRBJ1-1; V gene: TRBV21-1; CDR3 protein: CASSSGQGMFGGTEAFF
J gene: TRBJ2-1; V gene: TRBV29-1; CDR3 protein: CSVEGLAGDEQFF
J gene: TRBJ2-3; V gene: TRBV7-3; CDR3 protein: CASSLGPGGRPDTQYF
J gene: TRBJ1-1; V gene: TRBV21-1; CDR3 protein: CASSQGGRAFF
J gene: TRBJ2-3; V gene: TRBV6-5; CDR3 protein: CASSYERGVTDTQYF
J gene: TRBJ2-7; V gene: TRBV29-1; CDR3 protein: CSARLDRVWSSYEQYF
J gene: TRBJ2-7; V gene: TRBV25-1; CDR3 protein: CASSDNIYEQYF
J gene: TRBJ2-7; V gene: TRBV2; CDR3 protein: CASRDSFSYEQYF
J gene: TRBJ2-7; V gene: TRBV12-3/TRBV12-4; CDR3 protein: CASSNPIRAGTSGAYEQYF
J gene: TRBJ2-7; V gene: TRBV12-3/TRBV12-4; CDR3 protein: CASTNNLNEQYF
J gene: TRBJ2-1; V gene: TRBV4-1; CDR3 protein: CASSLQVDYNEQFF
J gene: TRBJ2-1; V gene: TRBV6-2/TRBV6-3; CDR3 protein: CASSQTGTYNEQFF
J gene: TRBJ1-2; V gene: TRBV7-9; CDR3 protein: CASSSEQRIATYYGYTF
J gene: TRBJ1-2; V gene: TRBV9; CDR3 protein: CASSEGSGTGEGYTF
J gene: TRBJ1-5; V gene: TRBV28; CDR3 protein: CASSRATPSGQPQHF
J gene: TRBJ2-7; V gene: TRBV12-3/TRBV12-4; CDR3 protein: CASSPGITYEQYF
J gene: TRBJ1-2; V gene: TRBV13; CDR3 protein: CASSRRGAGYGYTF
J gene: TRBJ2-1; V gene: TRBV5-8; CDR3 protein: CASSLAGVYNEQFF
J gene: TRBJ1-5; V gene: TRBV7-2; CDR3 protein: CASSLYGGGVYSNQPQHF
J gene: TRBJ1-1; V gene: TRBV19; CDR3 protein: CASSIRPRGTEAFF
J gene: TRBJ2-5; V gene: TRBV28; CDR3 protein: CASSLWGEEVAQYF
J gene: TRBJ2-7; V gene: TRBV12-3/TRBV12-4; CDR3 protein: CASSPWTGGIYEQYF
J gene: TRBJ1-5; V gene: TRBV28; CDR3 protein: CASHYWGRARSEQPQHF
J gene: TRBJ1-5; V gene: TRBV12-3/TRBV12-4; CDR3 protein: CASTFLNQPQHF
J gene: TRBJ1-5; V gene: TRBV12-3/TRBV12-4; CDR3 protein: CASSFIGPNQPQHF
J gene: TRBJ1-1; V gene: TRBV20-1; CDR3 protein: CSALRGDTEAFF
J gene: TRBJ2-1; V gene: TRBV6-4; CDR3 protein: CASSDGEQNYNEQFF
J gene: TRBJ1-5; V gene: TRBV4-2; CDR3 protein: CASSQGKGGPQHF
J gene: TRBJ2-3; V gene: TRBV28; CDR3 protein: CASSTPDRGSDTQYF
J gene: TRBJ2-7; V gene: TRBV6-2/TRBV6-3; CDR3 protein: CASSYSRDRGNEQYF
J gene: TRBJ2-7; V gene: TRBV28; CDR3 protein: CASSSLRDRVNEQYF